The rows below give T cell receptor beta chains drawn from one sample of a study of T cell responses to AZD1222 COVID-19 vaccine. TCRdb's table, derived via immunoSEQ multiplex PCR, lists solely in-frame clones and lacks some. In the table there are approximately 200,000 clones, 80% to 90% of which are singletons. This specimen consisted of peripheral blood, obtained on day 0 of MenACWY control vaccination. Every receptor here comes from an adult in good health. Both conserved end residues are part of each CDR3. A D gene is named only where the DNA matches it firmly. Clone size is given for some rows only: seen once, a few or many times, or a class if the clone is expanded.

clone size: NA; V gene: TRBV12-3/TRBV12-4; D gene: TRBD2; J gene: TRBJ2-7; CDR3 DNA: TGTGCCAGTAGGACTAGCGGCGGCAACGAGCAGTACTTC; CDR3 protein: CASRTSGGNEQYF
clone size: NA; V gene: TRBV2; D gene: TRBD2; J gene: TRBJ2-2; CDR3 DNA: TGTGCCAGCAGTGGGACTAGCGGGGGGGCCGGCGGGGAGCTGTTTTTT; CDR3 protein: CASSGTSGGAGGELFF
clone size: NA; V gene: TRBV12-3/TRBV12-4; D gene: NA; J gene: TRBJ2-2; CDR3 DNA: TGTGCCAGCAGCCCGCTGAGGTCCGGGGAGCTGTTTTTT; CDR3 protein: CASSPLRSGELFF
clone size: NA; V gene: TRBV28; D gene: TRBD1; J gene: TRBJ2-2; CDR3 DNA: TGTGCCAGCAGTCAGGACAGGGAGATCCCTACCGGGGAGCTGTTTTTT; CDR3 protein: CASSQDREIPTGELFF
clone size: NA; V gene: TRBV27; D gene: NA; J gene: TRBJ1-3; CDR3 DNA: TGTGCCAGCAAAACAGGGTTCTCTGGAAACACCATATATTTT; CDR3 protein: CASKTGFSGNTIYF
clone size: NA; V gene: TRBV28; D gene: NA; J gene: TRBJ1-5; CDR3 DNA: TGTGCCAGCAGTTTGACGGGACGTTATCGAGGGGATCAGCCCCAGCATTTT; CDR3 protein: CASSLTGRYRGDQPQHF
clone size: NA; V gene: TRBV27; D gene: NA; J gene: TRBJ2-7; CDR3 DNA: TGTGCCAGCAGTTTGACGGGGGACTACGAGCAGTACTTC; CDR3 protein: CASSLTGDYEQYF
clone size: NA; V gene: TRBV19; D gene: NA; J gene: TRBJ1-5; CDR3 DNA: TGTGCCAGTAGGAGGGAACAGGGAGACAATCAGCCCCAGCATTTT; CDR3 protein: CASRREQGDNQPQHF
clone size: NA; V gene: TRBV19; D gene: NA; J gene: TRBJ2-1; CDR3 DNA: TGTGCCAGTAGCACACGAAAACAGATCCACAATGAGCAGTTCTTC; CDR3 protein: CASSTRKQIHNEQFF
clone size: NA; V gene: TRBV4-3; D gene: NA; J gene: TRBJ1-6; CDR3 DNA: TGCGCCAGCAGCCAAGATCTGGGGGTCTCACCCCTCCACTTT; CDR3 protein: CASSQDLGVSPLHF
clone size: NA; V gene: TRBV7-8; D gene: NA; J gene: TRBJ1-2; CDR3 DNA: TGTGCCAGCAGCTTAGGGCACCAAAGCTATGGCTACACCTTC; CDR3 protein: CASSLGHQSYGYTF
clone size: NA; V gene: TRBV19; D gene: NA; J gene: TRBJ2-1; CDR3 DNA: TGTGCCAGTAGTATCCGGGGGCCGACCTACAATGAGCAGTTCTTC; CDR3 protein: CASSIRGPTYNEQFF
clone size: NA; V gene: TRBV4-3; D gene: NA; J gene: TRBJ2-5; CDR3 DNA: TGCGCCAGCAGCCAAGATAGAGGGGGTGGGGAAGAGACCCAGTACTTC; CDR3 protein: CASSQDRGGGEETQYF
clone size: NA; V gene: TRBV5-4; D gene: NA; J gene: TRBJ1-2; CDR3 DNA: TGTGCCAGCAGCTCTATCGGGGGGAAGGGGGACTATGGCTACACCTTC; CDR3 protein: CASSSIGGKGDYGYTF
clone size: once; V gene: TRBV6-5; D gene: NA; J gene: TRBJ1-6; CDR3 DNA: TGTGCCAGCAGTTACTTTGCAGGGGATAATTCACCCCTCCACTTT; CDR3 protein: CASSYFAGDNSPLHF
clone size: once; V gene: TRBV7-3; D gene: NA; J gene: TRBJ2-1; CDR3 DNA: TGTGCCAGCAGCTTAACAGGGTACAATGAGCAGTTCTTC; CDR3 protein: CASSLTGYNEQFF
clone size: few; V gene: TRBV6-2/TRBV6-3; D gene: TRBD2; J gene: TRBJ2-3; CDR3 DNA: TGTGCCAGCAGTTGGACTAGCGGGGGAGCAGATACGCAGTATTTT; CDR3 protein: CASSWTSGGADTQYF
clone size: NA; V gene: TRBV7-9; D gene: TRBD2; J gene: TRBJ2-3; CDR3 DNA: TGTGCCAGCAGCTTAATCGTTGCATGGCAGCTAGCGGGAGCAGATACGCAGTATTTT; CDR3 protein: CASSLIVAWQLAGADTQYF
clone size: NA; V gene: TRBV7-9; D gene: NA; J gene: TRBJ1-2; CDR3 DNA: TGTGCCAGCACCCGGACGGGGGGCTCTTCGTATGGCTACACCTTC; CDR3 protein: CASTRTGGSSYGYTF
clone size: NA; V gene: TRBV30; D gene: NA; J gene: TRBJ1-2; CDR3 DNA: TGTGCCTGGAGTGTACTAGGGATGGGGTATGGCTACACCTTC; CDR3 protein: CAWSVLGMGYGYTF
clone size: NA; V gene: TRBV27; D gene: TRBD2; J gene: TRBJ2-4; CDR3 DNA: TGTGCCAGCAGTTTCCACCTAGCGGGGGCTAAAAACATTCAGTACTTC; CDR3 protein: CASSFHLAGAKNIQYF
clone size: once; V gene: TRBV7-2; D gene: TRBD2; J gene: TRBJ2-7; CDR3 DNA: TGTGCCAGCAGCTTGGAGCGGGGGGTCTACGAGCAGTACTTC; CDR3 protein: CASSLERGVYEQYF
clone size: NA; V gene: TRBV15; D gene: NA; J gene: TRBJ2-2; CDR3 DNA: TGTGCCACCTCAGCGCAGGGTCCGACCGGGGAGCTGTTTTTT; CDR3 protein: CATSAQGPTGELFF
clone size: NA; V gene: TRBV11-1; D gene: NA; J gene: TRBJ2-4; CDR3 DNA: TGTGCCAGCAGCGACCACCAGTCTCAGTACTTC; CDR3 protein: CASSDHQSQYF
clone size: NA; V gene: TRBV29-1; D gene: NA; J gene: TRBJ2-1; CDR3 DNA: TGCAGCGTTACACTGGGTGAGCAGTTCTTC; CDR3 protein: CSVTLGEQFF
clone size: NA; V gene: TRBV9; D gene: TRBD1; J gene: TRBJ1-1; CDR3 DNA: TGTGCCAGCAGCGTAGCCGACAGGGCTGAAGCTTTCTTT; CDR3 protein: CASSVADRAEAFF
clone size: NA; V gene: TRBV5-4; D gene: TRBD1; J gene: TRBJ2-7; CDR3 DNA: TGTGCCAGCAGCTTTACGGACAGGGAACGCGAGCAGTACTTC; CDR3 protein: CASSFTDREREQYF
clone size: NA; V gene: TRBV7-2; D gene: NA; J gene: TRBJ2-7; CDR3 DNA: TGTGCCAGCAGCTTAGGTATGGGTCTAACCTACGAGCAGTACTTC; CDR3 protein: CASSLGMGLTYEQYF
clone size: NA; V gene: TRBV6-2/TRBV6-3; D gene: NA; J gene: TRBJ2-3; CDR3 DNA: TGTGCCAGCAGTCATTTAGGGACCACAGATACGCAGTATTTT; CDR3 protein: CASSHLGTTDTQYF
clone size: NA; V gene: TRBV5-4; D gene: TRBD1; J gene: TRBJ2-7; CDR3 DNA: TGTGCCAGCAGCTTGGTTGTAGGGACAGGGCCCTACGAGCAGTACTTC; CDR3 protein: CASSLVVGTGPYEQYF
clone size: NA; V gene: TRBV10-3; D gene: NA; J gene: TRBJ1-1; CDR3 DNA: TGTGCCATCAGTGAGAGGGTGGGCGACACTGAAGCTTTCTTT; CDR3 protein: CAISERVGDTEAFF
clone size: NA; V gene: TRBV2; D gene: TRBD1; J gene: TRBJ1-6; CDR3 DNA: TGTGCCAGCAGGGGGGGACAGGGGCTTAATTCACCCCTCCACTTT; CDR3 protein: CASRGGQGLNSPLHF
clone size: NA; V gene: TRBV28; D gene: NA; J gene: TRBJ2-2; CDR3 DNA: TGTGCCAGCAAAGACACCGACACCGGGGAGCTGTTTTTT; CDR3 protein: CASKDTDTGELFF
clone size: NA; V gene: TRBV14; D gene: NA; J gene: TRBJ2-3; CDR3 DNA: TGTGCCAGCAGCTACATGGCGATGCCCACAGATACGCAGTATTTT; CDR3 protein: CASSYMAMPTDTQYF
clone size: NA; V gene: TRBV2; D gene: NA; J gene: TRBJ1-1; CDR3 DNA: TGTGCCAGCAGCCTACAGGGTGGCACTGAAGCTTTCTTT; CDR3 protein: CASSLQGGTEAFF
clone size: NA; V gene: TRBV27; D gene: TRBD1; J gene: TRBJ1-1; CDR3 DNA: TGTGCCAGCAGTCCGGGACAGGGCTTGAACACTGAAGCTTTCTTT; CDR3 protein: CASSPGQGLNTEAFF
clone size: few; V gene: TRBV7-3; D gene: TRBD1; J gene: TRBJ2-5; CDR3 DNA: TGTGCCAGCAGCTTAACTCTACAGGGGGCCCAGTACTTC; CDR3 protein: CASSLTLQGAQYF
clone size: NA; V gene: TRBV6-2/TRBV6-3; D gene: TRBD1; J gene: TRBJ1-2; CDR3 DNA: TGTGCCAGCAGTTACTCGGGACAGCACTATGGCTACACCTTC; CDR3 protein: CASSYSGQHYGYTF
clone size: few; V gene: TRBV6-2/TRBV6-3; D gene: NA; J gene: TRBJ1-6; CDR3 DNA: TGTGCCAGCAGTTACCGCCCGGGGGCCTATAATTCACCCCTCCACTTT; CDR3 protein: CASSYRPGAYNSPLHF
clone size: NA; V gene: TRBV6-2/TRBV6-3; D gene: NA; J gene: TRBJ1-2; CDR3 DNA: TGTGCCAGCAGCCCCGGGATGAACAGGGCTGGCTACACCTTC; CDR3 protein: CASSPGMNRAGYTF
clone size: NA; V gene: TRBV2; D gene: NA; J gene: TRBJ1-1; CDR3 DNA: TGTGCCAGCAGTGTCAACATGAACACTGAAGCTTTCTTT; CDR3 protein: CASSVNMNTEAFF
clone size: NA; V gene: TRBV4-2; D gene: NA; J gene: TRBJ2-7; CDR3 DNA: TGTGCCAGCAGCCGCGATAAGGACTACGAGCAGTACTTC; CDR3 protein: CASSRDKDYEQYF
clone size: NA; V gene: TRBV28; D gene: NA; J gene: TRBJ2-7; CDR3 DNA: TGTGCCAGCAGTTTAAAAGGGCGGACCTACGAGCAGTACTTC; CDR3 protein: CASSLKGRTYEQYF
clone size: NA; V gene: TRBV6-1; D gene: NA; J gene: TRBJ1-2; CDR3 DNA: TGTGCCAGCAGTGAAGTGGAGCGGTACACCTTC; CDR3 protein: CASSEVERYTF
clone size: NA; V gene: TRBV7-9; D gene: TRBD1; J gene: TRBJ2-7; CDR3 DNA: TGTGCCAGCAGCCCTATAGCAGGGGGCTCCTACGAGCAGTACTTC; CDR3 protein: CASSPIAGGSYEQYF
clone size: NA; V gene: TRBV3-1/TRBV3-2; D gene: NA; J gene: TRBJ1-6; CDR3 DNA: TGTGCCAGCAGCCAGGTCGGGGACTTAGGGGACAATTCACCCCTCCACTTT; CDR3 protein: CASSQVGDLGDNSPLHF
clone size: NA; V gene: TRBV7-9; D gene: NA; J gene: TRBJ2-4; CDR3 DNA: TGTGCCAGCAGCTTATCGGAAACCTCCAAAAACATTCAGTACTTC; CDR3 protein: CASSLSETSKNIQYF
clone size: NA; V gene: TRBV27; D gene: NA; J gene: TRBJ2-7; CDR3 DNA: TGTGCCAGCAGTTCGGGACCTGGCTACGAGCAGTACTTC; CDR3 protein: CASSSGPGYEQYF
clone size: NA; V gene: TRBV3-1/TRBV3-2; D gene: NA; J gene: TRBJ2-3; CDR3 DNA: TGTGCCAGCAGCCAAGATGGGCGTTACGCAAATACGCAGTATTTT; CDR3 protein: CASSQDGRYANTQYF
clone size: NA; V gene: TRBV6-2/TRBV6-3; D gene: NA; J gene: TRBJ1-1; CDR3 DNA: TGTGCCAGCAGTTACTCCAAAACTGAAGCTTTCTTT; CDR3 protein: CASSYSKTEAFF
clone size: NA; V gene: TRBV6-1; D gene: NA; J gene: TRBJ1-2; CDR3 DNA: TGTGCCAGCAGTGAGTCCCAGGGAAATGTTTATGGCTACACCTTC; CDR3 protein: CASSESQGNVYGYTF